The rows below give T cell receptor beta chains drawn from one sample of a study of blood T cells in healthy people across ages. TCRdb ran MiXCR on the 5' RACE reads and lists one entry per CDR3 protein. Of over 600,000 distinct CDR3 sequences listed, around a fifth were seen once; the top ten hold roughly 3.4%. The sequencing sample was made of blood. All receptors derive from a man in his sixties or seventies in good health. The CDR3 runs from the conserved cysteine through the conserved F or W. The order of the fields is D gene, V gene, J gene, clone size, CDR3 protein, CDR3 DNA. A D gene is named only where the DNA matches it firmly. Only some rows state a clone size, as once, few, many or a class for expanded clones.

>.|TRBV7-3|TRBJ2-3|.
CASRRGPTDTQYF
TGTGCCAGCAGGCGGGGACCCACAGATACGCAGTATTTT
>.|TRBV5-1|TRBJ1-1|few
CASSLGTDKWDTEAFF
TGCGCCAGCAGCTTGGGGACGGACAAGTGGGACACTGAAGCTTTCTTT
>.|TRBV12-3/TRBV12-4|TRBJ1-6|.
CASSLRSGGYSPLHF
TGTGCCAGCAGTTTACGGTCGGGAGGTTATTCACCCCTCCACTTT
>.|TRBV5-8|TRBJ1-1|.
CASSWRPAVGTEAFF
TGTGCCAGCAGCTGGAGACCGGCAGTTGGGACTGAAGCTTTCTTT
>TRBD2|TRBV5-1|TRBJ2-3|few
CASSLPLAGGITDTQYF
TGCGCCAGCAGCTTGCCCCTAGCGGGAGGAATCACAGATACGCAGTATTTT
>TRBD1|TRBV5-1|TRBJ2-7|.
CASSLARGLGQGHYEQYF
TGCGCCAGCAGCTTGGCGAGGGGCCTGGGACAGGGACACTACGAGCAGTACTTC
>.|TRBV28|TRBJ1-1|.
CASSPPNPGQNTEAFF
TGTGCCAGCAGCCCACCGAACCCGGGACAGAACACTGAAGCTTTCTTT
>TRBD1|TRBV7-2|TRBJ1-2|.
CASSPGQGVAGYTF
TGTGCCAGCAGCCCAGGACAGGGAGTAGCTGGCTACACCTTC
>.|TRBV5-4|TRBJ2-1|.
CARSWTPLSYNEQFF
TGTGCCCGCAGCTGGACTCCGCTCTCCTACAATGAGCAGTTCTTC
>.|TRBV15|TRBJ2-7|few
CATSRARGDYEQYF
TGTGCCACCAGCAGAGCTAGGGGCGATTACGAGCAGTACTTC
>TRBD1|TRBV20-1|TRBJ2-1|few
CSAFRQGGGNEQFF
TGCAGTGCATTCAGACAGGGGGGGGGCAATGAGCAGTTCTTC
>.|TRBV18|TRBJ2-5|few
CAGSPPVRQETQYF
TGTGCCGGCTCACCACCGGTTCGACAAGAGACCCAGTACTTC
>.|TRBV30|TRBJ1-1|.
CAWKWMNTEAFF
TGTGCCTGGAAGTGGATGAACACTGAAGCTTTCTTT
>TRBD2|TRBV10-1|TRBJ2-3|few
CASSEASGRAGTQYF
TGCGCCAGCAGTGAGGCTAGCGGGAGGGCCGGTACGCAGTATTTT
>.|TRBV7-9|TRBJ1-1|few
CASSLGGTTEAFF
TGTGCCAGCAGCTTAGGTGGAACCACTGAAGCTTTCTTT
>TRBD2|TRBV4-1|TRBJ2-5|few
CASSPGTSPETQYF
TGCGCCAGCAGCCCCGGGACTAGCCCAGAGACCCAGTACTTC
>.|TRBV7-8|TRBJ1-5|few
CASSLRAVDQPQHF
TGTGCCAGCAGCTTAAGGGCAGTCGATCAGCCCCAGCATTTT
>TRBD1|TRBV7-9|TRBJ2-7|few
CASETGGTYEQYF
TGTGCCAGCGAAACAGGGGGCACCTACGAGCAGTACTTC
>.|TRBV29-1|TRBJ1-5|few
CSVSLDSNQPQHF
TGCAGCGTGAGTTTGGATAGCAATCAGCCCCAGCATTTT
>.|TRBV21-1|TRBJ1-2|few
CASSKGDSYGYTF
TGTGCCAGCAGCAAAGGAGACTCCTATGGCTACACCTTC
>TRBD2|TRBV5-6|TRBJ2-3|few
CASSLGLAGVGSRDTQYF
TGTGCCAGCAGCTTGGGACTAGCGGGAGTGGGAAGTAGGGATACGCAGTATTTT
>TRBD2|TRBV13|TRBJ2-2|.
CASSSTTREGPRNTGELFF
TGTGCCAGCAGCTCCACTACGCGGGAGGGCCCTCGGAACACCGGGGAGCTGTTTTTT
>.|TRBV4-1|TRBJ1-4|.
CASSQDLREQEREKLFF
TGCGCCAGCAGCCAAGATCTAAGGGAACAGGAGAGGGAAAAACTGTTTTTT
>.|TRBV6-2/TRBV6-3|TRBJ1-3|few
CASSHKGNTIYF
TGTGCCAGCAGTCACAAGGGAAACACCATATATTTT
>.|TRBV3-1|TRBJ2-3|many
CASSQDRAGPDTQYF
TGTGCCAGCAGCCAAGATCGGGCAGGTCCAGATACGCAGTATTTT
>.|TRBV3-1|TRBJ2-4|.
CASGQGMENIQYF
TGTGCCAGCGGCCAAGGGATGGAGAACATTCAGTACTTC
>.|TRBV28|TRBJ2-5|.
CASSFQGTGAEQYF
TGTGCCAGCAGTTTTCAGGGGACTGGCGCGGAGCAGTACTTC
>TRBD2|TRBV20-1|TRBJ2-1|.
CSAREGGRGNEQFF
TGCAGTGCTAGAGAGGGCGGGAGGGGAAATGAGCAGTTCTTC
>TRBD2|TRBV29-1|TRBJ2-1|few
CSVLGGRTYNEQFF
TGCAGCGTTCTTGGCGGGAGAACCTACAATGAGCAGTTCTTC